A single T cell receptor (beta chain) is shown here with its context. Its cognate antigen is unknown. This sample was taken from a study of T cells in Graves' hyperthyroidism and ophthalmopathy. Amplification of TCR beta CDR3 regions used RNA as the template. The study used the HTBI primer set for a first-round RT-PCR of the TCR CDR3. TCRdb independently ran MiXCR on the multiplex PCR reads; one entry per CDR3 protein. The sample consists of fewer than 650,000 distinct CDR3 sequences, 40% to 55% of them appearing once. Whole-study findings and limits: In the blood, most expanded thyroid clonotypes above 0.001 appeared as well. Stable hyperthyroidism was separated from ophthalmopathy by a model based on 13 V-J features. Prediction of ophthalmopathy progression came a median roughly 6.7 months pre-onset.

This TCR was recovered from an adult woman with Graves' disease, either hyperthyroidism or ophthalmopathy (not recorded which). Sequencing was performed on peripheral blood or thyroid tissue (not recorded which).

CDR3 coding DNA: TGTGCCAGCAGCTCTGATAGCTTAGGTCTTCCAGTCTATGGCTACACCTTC. Its translation is CASSSDSLGLPVYGYTF. This rearrangement joins TRBV7-6 to TRBJ1-2, with no clear D. Germline CDR1 SGHVS, CDR2 FNYEAQ. The CDR3 spans 17 residues. V was clipped by 4 bases and J by 4 bases, with 22 bases between them. The variable domain in full, completed from reference TRBV7-6 and TRBJ1-2, reads GAGVSQSPRYKVTKRGQDVALRCDPISGHVSLYWYRQALGQGPEFLTYFNYEAQQDKSGLPNDRFSAERPEGSISTLTIQRTEQRDSAMYRCASSSDSLGLPVYGYTFGSGTRLTVV.